This T cell receptor beta chain was identified during a study of shared clonotypes between healthy human individuals. The study, taken as a whole, reports: Sample collection involved blood only; tissue repertoires are likely different. All-four-donor shared clonotypes had higher generation probabilities than non-shared clonotypes did.

Assay used: immunoSEQ multiplex PCR; TCRdb lists only in-frame clones, some missing. The sample records 2 million to 3 million clones, roughly 93% being singletons. Trimming cost V 6 bases and J 7 bases, with 13 bases left between them. Germline assignment: CDR1 MNHEY and CDR2 SVGAGI. This CDR3 is 13 amino acids long. Turning to this clone: Its antigen is unidentified.

Both subsets, CD45RA+ naive and CD45RA-negative memory, were split from the CD4+ cells. Input material: naive CD4+ T cells from PBMCs. Subset defined: CD45RA+ positively selected. The sequence came from a man in his late teens or twenties in good health. Some clones in this sample may be carry-over from other donors' samples. The chain recombines TRBV6-5 with TRBJ1-5, with no clear D. CDR3 DNA sequence: TGTGCCAGCAGGACGGACCTGTTGCAGCCCCAGCATTTT. Translating it yields CASRTDLLQPQHF.